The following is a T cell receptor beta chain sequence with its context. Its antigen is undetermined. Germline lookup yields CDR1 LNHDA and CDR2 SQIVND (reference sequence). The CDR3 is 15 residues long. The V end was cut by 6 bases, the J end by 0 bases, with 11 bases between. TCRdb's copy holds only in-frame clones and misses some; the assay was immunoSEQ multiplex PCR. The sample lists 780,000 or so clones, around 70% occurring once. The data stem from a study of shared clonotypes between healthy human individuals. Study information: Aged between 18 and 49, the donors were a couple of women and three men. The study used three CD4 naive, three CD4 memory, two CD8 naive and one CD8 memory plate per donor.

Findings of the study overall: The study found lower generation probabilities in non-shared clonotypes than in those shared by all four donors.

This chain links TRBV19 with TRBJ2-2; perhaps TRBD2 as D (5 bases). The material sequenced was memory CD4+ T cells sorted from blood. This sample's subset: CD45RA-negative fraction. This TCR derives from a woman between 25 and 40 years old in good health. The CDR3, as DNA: TGTGCCAGTAGGACCGGGAAAGCGAACACCGGGGAGCTGTTTTTT. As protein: CASRTGKANTGELFF. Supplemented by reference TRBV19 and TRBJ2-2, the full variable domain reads DGGITQSPKYLFRKEGQNVTLSCEQNLNHDAMYWYRQDPGQGLRLIYYSQIVNDFQKGDIAEGYSVSREKKESFPLTVTSAQKNPTAFYLCASRTGKANTGELFFGEGSRLTVL.